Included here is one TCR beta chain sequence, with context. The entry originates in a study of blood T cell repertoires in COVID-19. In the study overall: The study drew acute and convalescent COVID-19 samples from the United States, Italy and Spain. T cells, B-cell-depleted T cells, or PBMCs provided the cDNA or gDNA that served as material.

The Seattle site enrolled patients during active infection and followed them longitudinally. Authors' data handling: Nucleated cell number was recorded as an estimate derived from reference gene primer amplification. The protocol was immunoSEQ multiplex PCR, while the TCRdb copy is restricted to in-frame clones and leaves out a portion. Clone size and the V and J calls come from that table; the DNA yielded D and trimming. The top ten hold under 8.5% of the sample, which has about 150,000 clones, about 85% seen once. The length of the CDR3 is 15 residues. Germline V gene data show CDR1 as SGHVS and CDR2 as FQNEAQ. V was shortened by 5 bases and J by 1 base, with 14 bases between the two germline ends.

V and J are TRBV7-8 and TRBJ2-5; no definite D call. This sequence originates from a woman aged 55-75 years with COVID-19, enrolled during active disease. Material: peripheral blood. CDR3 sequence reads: CASSLSGGVQETQYF. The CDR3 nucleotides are TGTGCCAGCAGCCTGAGTGGCGGAGTCCAAGAGACCCAGTACTTC.